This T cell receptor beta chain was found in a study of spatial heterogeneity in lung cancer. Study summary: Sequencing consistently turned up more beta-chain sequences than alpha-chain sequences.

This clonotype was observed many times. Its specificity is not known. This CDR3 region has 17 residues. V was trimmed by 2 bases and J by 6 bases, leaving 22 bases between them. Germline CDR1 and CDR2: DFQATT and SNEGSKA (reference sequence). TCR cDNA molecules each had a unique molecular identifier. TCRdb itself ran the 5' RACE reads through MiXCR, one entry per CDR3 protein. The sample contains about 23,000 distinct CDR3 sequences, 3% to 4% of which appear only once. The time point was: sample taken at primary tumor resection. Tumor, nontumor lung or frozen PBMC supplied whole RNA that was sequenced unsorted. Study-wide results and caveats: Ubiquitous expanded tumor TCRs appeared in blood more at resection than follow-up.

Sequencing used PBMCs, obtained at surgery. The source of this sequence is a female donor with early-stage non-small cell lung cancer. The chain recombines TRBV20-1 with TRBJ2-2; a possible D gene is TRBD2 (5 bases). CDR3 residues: CSARPTGAVLISGELFF. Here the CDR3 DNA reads TGCAGTGCTAGACCCACCGGAGCGGTTTTAATTTCCGGGGAGCTGTTTTTT.